This TCR beta chain appears in the sequencing data of a study of T-cell reconstitution after alpha-beta-depleted transplantation in children. Study results and caveats: By one year post-transplant, T-cell counts and diversity largely arose from T cells that were newly produced. Reported findings indicate that, about two months after transplant, alpha-beta T cells came from several hundred expanded clones, which were derived from non-depleted graft cells. There were some patients whose high TCRbeta diversity at day 60 came from surviving recipient T cells and thymic progenitors.

Turning to this clonotype: Its specificity is unknown.

Unique molecular identifiers were used in preparing the TCRbeta library. TCRdb processed the PCR reads anew with MiXCR; each CDR3 protein has one entry. The table shows 400,000 to 450,000 distinct CDR3 sequences, with 43% occurring only once. The germline gives CDR1 KGHSH, CDR2 LQKENI. V was trimmed by 3 bases and J by 2 bases, leaving 14 bases between them. The CDR3 contains 15 residues. J is TRBJ2-7 and V is TRBV18, with D maybe TRBD2 (6 bases). Sequencing used PBMCs, obtained before TCRalphabeta/CD19-depleted stem cell transplant. This clonotype originated in a girl aged 2-9 years with aplastic anemia, due to receive a stem cell transplant. CDR3 region: CASSPTAGGTYEQYF. The DNA for the CDR3 is TGTGCCAGCTCACCCACAGCGGGTGGAACCTACGAGCAGTACTTC.